The 17 T cell receptor beta chains reported below all come from one sample, sequenced in a study of cytomegalovirus exposure and HLA in healthy donors. With 60 Vbeta and 13 Jbeta primers, the PCR was carried out. TCRdb's table, derived via immunoSEQ multiplex PCR, lists solely in-frame clones and lacks some. The sample holds about 97,000 clones, 79% seen once. Sequencing was done on a sample of PBMCs. The receptors shown here come from a male donor in good health and CMV-seropositive.

The chain has TRBV6-6 and TRBJ2-3; tentatively, D is TRBD2 (7 bases). The germline V gene encodes CDR1 MNHNY and CDR2 SVGAGI (reference sequence). Between the trimmed V and J ends, which lost 4 bases and 2 bases, there was a span of 13 bases. CDR3 length equals 15 residues. CDR3 DNA: TGTGCCAGCAGTTTGGGGGGGGGCCCCACAGATACGCAGTATTTT. Its translation: CASSLGGGPTDTQYF.

V gene TRBV6-6 combines with J gene TRBJ2-1, with D possibly being TRBD2 (6 bases). The CDR3 has 16 amino acids. V dropped 0 bases and J dropped 7 bases, with 16 bases sitting between them. Germline assignment: CDR1 MNHNY and CDR2 SVGAGI (reference sequence). Here the CDR3 DNA reads TGTGCCAGCAGTTACTCGCCTAGGGCAGGAGGGAATGAGCAGTTCTTC. This sequence encodes CASSYSPRAGGNEQFF.

The chain couples TRBV30 to TRBJ1-4, with TRBD1 matching over 8 bases. CDR1 and CDR2 (germline): GTSNPN, SVGIG (reference sequence). The CDR3 consists of 14 residues. V lost 0 bases to trimming and J lost 5 bases; unmatched junction nucleotides: 2. The chain's CDR3 is CAWSVGQGNEKLFF. For the CDR3, the DNA is TGTGCCTGGAGTGTAGGACAGGGAAATGAAAAACTGTTTTTT. Drawing the rest from reference TRBV30 and TRBJ1-4, the complete variable domain is SQTIHQWPATLVQPVGSPLSLECTVEGTSNPNLYWYRQAAGRGLQLLFYSVGIGQISSEVPQNLSASRPQDRQFILSSKKLLLSDSGFYLCAWSVGQGNEKLFFGSGTQLSVL.

This sequence joins TRBV9 and TRBJ2-3; a weak D match, TRBD1 (5 bases). Trimming stripped 3 bases from V and 2 bases from J, with 13 bases between. CDR1 and CDR2 (germline): SGDLS, YYNGEE. CDR3 length: 15 residues. The CDR3 loop reads CASSAQGQPTDTQYF. DNA of the CDR3: TGTGCCAGCAGCGCCCAAGGACAACCCACAGATACGCAGTATTTT.

The chain carries TRBV30 and TRBJ1-5; no reliable D call. This CDR3 comprises 14 residues. From germline, CDR1 is GTSNPN and CDR2 SVGIG (reference sequence). V lost 0 bases to trimming and J lost 3 bases, with 9 bases between them. Here the CDR3 reads CAWSVSRLNQPQHF. In DNA, the CDR3 is TGTGCCTGGAGTGTCTCCAGGCTCAATCAGCCCCAGCATTTT.

The genes are TRBV5-6 and TRBJ1-3; 9 bases agree with TRBD1. J gave up 4 bases and V 4 bases, and 3 bases lay outside the gene matches. Germline-derived CDR1 and CDR2 are SGHDT and YYEEEE. CDR3 length equals 14 residues. The CDR3 DNA is TGTGCCAGCAGCAGGACAGGGGTCGGAAACACCATATATTTT. The encoded protein is CASSRTGVGNTIYF. The full variable domain, completed using reference TRBV5-6 and TRBJ1-3, is DAGVTQSPTHLIKTRGQQVTLRCSPKSGHDTVSWYQQALGQGPQFIFQYYEEEERQRGNFPDRFSGHQFPNYSSELNVNALLLGDSALYLCASSRTGVGNTIYFGEGSWLTVV.

J is TRBJ1-4 and V is TRBV19; weak D call: TRBD1 (5 bases). The CDR3 runs 14 residues. Germline V gene sequence: CDR1 LNHDA, CDR2 SQIVND (reference sequence). V gave up 2 bases and J gave up 8 bases, with 12 bases separating them. CDR3: CASSITRADEKLFF. Here the CDR3 DNA reads TGTGCCAGTAGTATAACCAGGGCTGACGAAAAACTGTTTTTT.

The chain links TRBV6-5 to TRBJ1-6; no clear D. From germline, CDR1 is MNHEY and CDR2 SVGAGI. Trimming pared 8 bases from V and 7 bases from J, leaving 18 bases between. The CDR3 has 15 residues. CDR3 region: CASHPPGAENSPLHF. CDR3 sequence (DNA): TGTGCCAGCCATCCACCGGGAGCGGAGAATTCACCCCTCCACTTT.

There are a few counts of this clone. J is TRBJ1-6 and V is TRBV5-4; 7 nucleotides match TRBD1. V shed 5 bases and J 8 bases; nucleotides not matched to a gene: 7. This CDR3 spans 14 amino acids. Germline V gene lookup returns CDR1 SGHNT and CDR2 YYREEE (reference sequence). This chain's CDR3 is CASSTGDRDSPLHF. CDR3 coding DNA: TGTGCCAGCAGTACCGGGGACAGAGATTCACCCCTCCACTTT.

The V gene is TRBV25-1, the J gene TRBJ1-2; no firm D call. The V end was cut by 2 bases, the J end by 4 bases, with 5 bases between. Germline assignment: CDR1 MGHDK and CDR2 SYGVNS. The CDR3 loop spans 12 amino acids. DNA of the CDR3: TGTGCCAGCAGTGAACCCTTCTATGGCTACACCTTC. As protein: CASSEPFYGYTF.

This chain connects TRBV11-1 to TRBJ1-2; unclear D gene. Trimming removed 10 bases at V and 1 base at J, with 13 bases between. This CDR3 comprises 13 residues. CDR1 is SGHAT, CDR2 FQDESV, per germline (reference sequence). For the CDR3, the DNA is TGTGCCATCGGAGGGTTCGATAACTATGGCTACACCTTC. Protein sequence: CAIGGFDNYGYTF.

The gene calls are TRBV14 and TRBJ1-4, with 10 bases that match TRBD1. The V gene's germline CDR1 is SGHDN and CDR2 FVKESK. The CDR3 length is 16 residues. V gave up 2 bases and J gave up 8 bases; unmatched junction bases: 8. The CDR3 loop reads CASSQTRQGAREKLFF. DNA of the CDR3: TGTGCCAGCAGCCAAACCCGACAGGGGGCGAGGGAAAAACTGTTTTTT.

This sequence joins TRBV6-5 and TRBJ1-1; 9 nucleotides match TRBD1. CDR1 is MNHEY, CDR2 SVGAGI, per germline. After removal of 5 bases from V and 3 bases from J, the junction contained 4 bases not matched to a gene. The CDR3 extends over 14 amino acids. CDR3 nucleotides: TGTGCCAGCAGTACCGGACAGGGGCACACTGAAGCTTTCTTT. This encodes CASSTGQGHTEAFF.

The rearrangement joins TRBV6-1 to TRBJ2-7; TRBD2 agrees at 11 bases. The CDR3 sequence is 15 residues long. Germline V gives CDR1 MNHNS, CDR2 SASEGT. V trimming: 7 bases; J trimming: 4 bases; junction bases outside the gene matches: 9. The CDR3 bases are TGTGCCAGCACTTCAAGACTAGCGGGGATATACGAGCAGTACTTC. It encodes CASTSRLAGIYEQYF.

This sequence joins TRBV14 and TRBJ1-5; D is undetermined. CDR3 length equals 17 residues. Germline values: CDR1 SGHDN, CDR2 FVKESK. V was clipped by 3 bases and J by 0 bases, with 15 bases between them. CDR3 nucleotides: TGTGCCAGCAGCCAGCCGATACCCCCTAATAGCAATCAGCCCCAGCATTTT. This encodes CASSQPIPPNSNQPQHF. The full variable domain, its missing parts supplied by reference TRBV14 and TRBJ1-5, is EAGVTQFPSHSVIEKGQTVTLRCDPISGHDNLYWYRRVMGKEIKFLLHFVKESKQDESGMPNNRFLAERTGGTYSTLKVQPAELEDSGVYFCASSQPIPPNSNQPQHFGDGTRLSIL.

The gene calls are TRBV30 and TRBJ1-5; D remains ambiguous. CDR1 and CDR2 from the germline V gene are GTSNPN and SVGIG (reference sequence). The V end lost 3 bases, the J end lost 0 bases, and 9 bases lay between the germline ends. This CDR3 comprises 14 residues. CDR3 amino acids: CAWSRGNSNQPQHF. In DNA, the CDR3 is TGTGCCTGGAGCCGGGGAAATAGCAATCAGCCCCAGCATTTT.

The V and J genes are TRBV30 and TRBJ1-2; D is undetermined. The V gene's germline CDR1 is GTSNPN and CDR2 SVGIG (reference sequence). Trimming removed 2 bases at V and 4 bases at J, with 8 bases between. This CDR3 contains 12 residues. This CDR3 is CAWSSGSYGYTF. CDR3 bases: TGTGCCTGGAGTTCAGGCTCCTATGGCTACACCTTC.